The T cell receptor (beta chain) described here comes from a study of graft-versus-host responses after intestinal transplantation. Overall study: As for transplant type, recipients had multivisceral, liver-intestinal, or isolated intestinal grafts. Anti-thymocyte globulin induction preceded roughly 3 years of tacrolimus and steroid maintenance in all recipients. Study conclusions and caveats: Within the allografts of patients who had graft-donor T cell macrochimerism, graft-versus-host to host-versus-graft clonal ratios were high. Researchers found peak circulating GvH clone levels linked to early post-transplant HvG declines.

Note on this clone: Its antigen is undetermined.

Measured with immunoSEQ multiplex PCR; TCRdb has only the in-frame clones, and not every one. The sample has 130,000 to 150,000 clones; about nine tenths are singletons. V shed 2 bases and J 7 bases; nucleotides not matched to a gene: 0. The CDR3 contains 13 residues. Germline assignment: CDR1 MNHEY and CDR2 SMNVEV (reference sequence). The genes are TRBV27 and TRBJ1-4; 8 nucleotides align to TRBD1. Sequencing used unstimulated CD4+ T cells sorted from spleen or lymph node cells, obtained before intestinal transplant. The sequence was obtained from a human donor who received an intestinal transplant. CDR3 in amino acids: CASSLQGAEKLFF. CDR3 nucleotides: TGTGCCAGCAGTTTACAGGGGGCTGAAAAACTGTTTTTT.